This T cell receptor beta chain derives from a study of cytomegalovirus exposure and HLA in healthy donors. Comment on this clone: No antigen is known for it. The junction shows a germline mismatch at one end, possibly a read error.

CDR3 size: 13 residues. CDR1 is SSHAT and CDR2 is FNYEAQ in the germline V gene (reference sequence). With 60 Vbeta and 13 Jbeta primers, the PCR was carried out. This table comes from immunoSEQ multiplex PCR, and its TCRdb copy is limited to in-frame clones, with some not included. This repertoire shows 160,000 or so clones, around four fifths found once; its top ten account for more than 1.4%. Findings of the study overall: Some V segments, TRBV6-2 and TRBV6-3 among them, were indistinguishable and were therefore excluded. HLA alleles were associated with around 17,000 TCR beta sequences in a later analysis at 0.05 false discovery rate. High specificity and sensitivity for cytomegalovirus status were reported for the classifier. TCR beta V- and J-gene trimming was later associated with a missense DCLRE1C variant.

The chain employs TRBV7-7 and TRBJ1-4; TRBD1 might be the D (6 bases). The clonotype comes from a male donor in good health and CMV-seronegative. Input material: PBMCs. DNA of the CDR3: TGTGCTAGCAGCCTCCGTAGGGGGGGAAAACTGTTTTTT. Amino acids: CASSLRRGGKLFF.